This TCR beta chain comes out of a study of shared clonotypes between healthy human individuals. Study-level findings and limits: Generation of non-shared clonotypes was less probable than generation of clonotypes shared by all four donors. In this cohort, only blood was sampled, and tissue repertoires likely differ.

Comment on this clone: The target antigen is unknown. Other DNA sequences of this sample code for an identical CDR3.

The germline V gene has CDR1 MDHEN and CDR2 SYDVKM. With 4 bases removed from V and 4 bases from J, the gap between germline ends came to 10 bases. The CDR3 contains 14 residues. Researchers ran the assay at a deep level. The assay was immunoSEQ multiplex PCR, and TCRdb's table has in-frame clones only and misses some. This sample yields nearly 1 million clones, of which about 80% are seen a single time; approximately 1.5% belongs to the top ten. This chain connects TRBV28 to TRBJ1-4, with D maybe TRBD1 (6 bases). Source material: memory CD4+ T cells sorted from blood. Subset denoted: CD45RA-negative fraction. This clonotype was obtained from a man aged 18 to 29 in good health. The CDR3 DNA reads TGTGCCAGCAGTTCGCAGGGGCTTAATGAAAAACTGTTTTTT. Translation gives CASSSQGLNEKLFF.